One and the same sample provided the 8 T cell receptor beta chains below, sequenced in a study of T cells expressing NK-cell markers. TCRdb reprocessed the 5' RACE reads and keeps a single row for each CDR3 protein, giving no DNA. In all, the sample yields 450,000 to 600,000 distinct CDR3 sequences. Input material: blood T cells: a sorted CD56 or NKG2C T cell subset, CD4+ or CD8+ T cells, or bulk PBMC T cells (not recorded which). The receptors originated from a man younger than 30 in good health.

CDR3 sequence reads: CSARDPLAGFHPEQFF. The gene calls are TRBV20-1 and TRBJ2-1. This CDR3 spans 16 amino acids. Germline CDR1 is DFQATT and CDR2 is SNEGSKA (reference sequence).

The chain employs TRBV12-3 or TRBV12-4 and TRBJ2-3; no DNA is available, so the TRBD1 call from TCRdb remains unchecked. CDR3 length equals 16 residues. The CDR3 here is CASSLGRDGLKDTQYF.

This chain connects TRBV5-1 to TRBJ2-6. The germline V gene encodes CDR1 SGHRS and CDR2 YFSETQ. This CDR3 comprises 15 residues. CDR3 residues: CASSHTLGGANVLTF.

The rearrangement joins TRBV7-9 to TRBJ2-4; TCRdb indicates TRBD1, and absent DNA this call remains unverified. The CDR3 covers 16 residues. Germline lookup yields CDR1 SEHNR and CDR2 FQNEAQ (reference sequence). CDR3 in amino acids: CASSFTGVAAKNIQYF. The whole variable domain, remainder taken from reference TRBV7-9 and TRBJ2-4, is DTGVSQNPRHKITKRGQNVTFRCDPISEHNRLYWYRQTLGQGPEFLTYFQNEAQLEKSRLLSDRFSAERPKGSFSTLEIQRTEQGDSAMYLCASSFTGVAAKNIQYFGAGTRLSVL.

The V gene is TRBV4-1, the J gene TRBJ2-5; checking the TCRdb D call of TRBD2 is not possible without DNA. Germline CDR1 reads MGHRA; CDR2 reads YSYEKL. This CDR3 is 14 amino acids long. CDR3 amino acids: CASRGTSGKETQYF.

The chain is built from TRBV25-1 and TRBJ1-4. The CDR3 consists of 15 residues. The germline CDR1 and CDR2 sequences are MGHDK and SYGVNS. The CDR3 spells CASSDRTGANEKLFF.

The chain joins TRBV12-3 or TRBV12-4 to TRBJ2-5. This CDR3 region has 12 residues. CDR3 region: CASSADGEAQYF.

The rearrangement links TRBV5-5 to TRBJ2-6; TCRdb gives TRBD1 as the D gene, but with no DNA this cannot be confirmed. The germline V gene encodes CDR1 SGHKS and CDR2 YYEKEE (reference sequence). This CDR3 has 17 amino acids. The CDR3 spells CASSLTGVAPGANVLTF.